The source of this T cell receptor (beta chain) is a study of shared T cell receptors in the human thymus. Germline V gene lookup returns CDR1 SNHLY and CDR2 FYNNEI. The CDR3 contains 15 residues. The V and J ends lost 8 bases and 0 bases, in that order; junction bases with no gene match: 7. Clones were read by immunoSEQ multiplex PCR, and TCRdb kept only the in-frame ones, dropping some. Altogether about 660,000 clones are present, 80% to 90% being singletons, with the ten largest covering 0.0094%. These data are also associated with another study on human thymus T cells.

This clonotype originated in a boy under two years old with a congenital heart defect. Input material: thymocytes. V gene TRBV2 combines with J gene TRBJ1-3; 7 bases are a match to TRBD1. CDR3 protein: CASGDREPSGNTIYF. CDR3 sequence (DNA): TGTGCCAGCGGCGACAGGGAACCCTCTGGAAACACCATATATTTT.